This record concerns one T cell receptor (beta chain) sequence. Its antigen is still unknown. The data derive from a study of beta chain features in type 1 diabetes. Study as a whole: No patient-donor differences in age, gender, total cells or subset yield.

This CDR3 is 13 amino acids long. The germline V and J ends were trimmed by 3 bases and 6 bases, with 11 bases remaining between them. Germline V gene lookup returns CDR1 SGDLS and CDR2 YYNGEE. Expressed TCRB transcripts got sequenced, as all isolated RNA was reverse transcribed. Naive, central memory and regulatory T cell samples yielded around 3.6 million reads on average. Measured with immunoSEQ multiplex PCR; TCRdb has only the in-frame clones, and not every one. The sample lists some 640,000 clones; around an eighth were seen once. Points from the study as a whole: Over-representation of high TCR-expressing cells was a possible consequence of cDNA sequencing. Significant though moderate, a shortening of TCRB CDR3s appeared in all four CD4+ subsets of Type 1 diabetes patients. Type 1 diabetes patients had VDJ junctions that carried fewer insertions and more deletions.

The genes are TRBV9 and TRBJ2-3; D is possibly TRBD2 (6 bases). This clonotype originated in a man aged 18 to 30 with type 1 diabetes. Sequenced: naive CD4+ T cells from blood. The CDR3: CASSDGREDTQYF. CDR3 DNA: TGTGCCAGCAGCGACGGGAGAGAGGATACGCAGTATTTT. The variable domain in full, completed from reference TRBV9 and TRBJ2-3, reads DSGVTQTPKHLITATGQRVTLRCSPRSGDLSVYWYQQSLDQGLQFLIQYYNGEERAKGNILERFSAQQFPDLHSELNLSSLELGDSALYFCASSDGREDTQYFGPGTRLTVL.